This T cell receptor (beta chain) comes out of a study of shared clonotypes between healthy human individuals. Data came from immunoSEQ multiplex PCR; TCRdb stores just in-frame clones and leaves some out. The sample carries 2 million to 2.5 million clones, 85% to 95% recorded once. The clonotype comes from a man younger than 30 in good health. Some clones in this sample may be carry-over from other donors' samples. Sequencing used naive CD4+ T cells from PBMCs. Subset defined: CD45RA+ positively selected.

CDR3 sequence: CASSLKGVGPGEQFF. The CDR3 nucleotides are TGTGCCAGCAGTTTGAAAGGTGTAGGGCCGGGTGAGCAGTTCTTC. V and J are TRBV27 and TRBJ2-1; D is uncertain. V lost 3 bases and J 9 bases, leaving 18 bases between the germline ends. Per germline, CDR1 MNHEY and CDR2 SMNVEV (reference sequence). The CDR3 is 15 residues long.